This TCR beta chain is drawn from a study of T cell repertoires in cytomegalovirus infection. Turning to the study itself: Selection of CMV epitopes for the study included recently identified HLA-C-restricted and well-studied HLA-B-restricted ones. Matching HLA type, along with CMV infection, was indicated by public TCR beta signatures. Study-wide findings and caveats: Adding up the frequency of public TCR beta families identified people who carried CMV plus the relevant HLA. Dominating the ex vivo response were HLA-C-restricted CMV-specific TCR beta clonotypes.

The CDR3 totals 12 residues. Germline V gives CDR1 SGHVS, CDR2 FNYEAQ. The V end was cut by 1 base, the J end by 8 bases, with 8 bases between. In TCRdb, the reads were re-called with MiXCR into one record per CDR3 protein. This table has 100,000 or so distinct CDR3 sequences, about 29% appearing once. About this clonotype itself: The target antigen is unknown.

This TCR derives from a human donor in good health (CMV status not recorded). Some clones in this sample may be carry-over from other donors' samples. The starting material was CD8+ T cells from cultured PBMCs, obtained from culture after CMV antigen stimulation. This chain connects TRBV7-6 to TRBJ1-1; D may be TRBD1 (5 bases). The CDR3 DNA reads TGTGCCAGCAGCTTAGGTGGGGACGAAGCTTTCTTT. It encodes CASSLGGDEAFF.